This record covers a single T cell receptor beta chain. This sample stems from a study of blood T cell repertoires in COVID-19. Study in general: Collection of acute and convalescent COVID-19 samples took place in the United States, Italy and Spain. PBMCs, B-cell-depleted T cells, or T cells were the source of the cDNA or gDNA that made up the material.

Per the study methods: Reference gene primer amplification gave estimated nucleated cell counts. Repertoires were generated with immunoSEQ multiplex PCR, while TCRdb's copy carries only in-frame clones and drops some. That table gives V, J and clone size, and the DNA gave D and trimming. The repertoire includes over 60,000 clones, roughly 89% of them detected once, and approximately 10% sits in the top ten. Germline CDR1 SNHLY, CDR2 FYNNEI. The ends were cut back, 11 bases at V and 5 bases at J, with 15 bases in the middle. The CDR3 spans 12 residues. Sequenced input: peripheral blood. The sequence was collected from a man older than 75 with acute or convalescent COVID-19. The chain couples TRBV2 to TRBJ1-2; tentatively, D is TRBD1 (5 bases). CDR3 residues: CAGWGGSYGYTF. The CDR3 nucleotides read TGTGCCGGCTGGGGGGGATCGTATGGCTACACCTTC.